The 11 T cell receptor beta chains presented below share a single source sample, sequenced in a study of brain metastases from non-small cell lung cancer. Using immunoSEQ multiplex PCR, the repertoire was profiled, and TCRdb retains in-frame clones only, with some absent. The table lists 320 or so clones, 92% of them singletons. Material for sequencing was tissue from a brain metastasis. Receptors were obtained from a donor over 35 with non-small cell lung cancer.

The chain couples TRBV13 to TRBJ1-5; weak D call: TRBD1 (6 bases). Trimming removed 0 bases at V and 15 bases at J, with 15 bases between. The CDR3 has 13 residues. CDR1 PRHDT and CDR2 FYEKMQ come from the germline V gene (reference sequence). In nucleotides, the CDR3 is TGTGCCAGCAGCTTAGGAGGGGGATCGGATTGGCATTTT. Protein sequence: CASSLGGGSDWHF.

V usage is TRBV29-1 and J usage is TRBJ1-1, with D unclear. Germline-derived CDR1 and CDR2 are SQVTM and ANQGSEA. V shed 4 bases and J shed 0 bases, with 6 bases lying between them. This CDR3 contains 12 residues. The CDR3 DNA sequence: TGCAGCGTTGCTTACATGAACACTGAAGCTTTCTTT. Its protein is CSVAYMNTEAFF. The whole variable domain, filled in from reference TRBV29-1 and TRBJ1-1, reads SAVISQKPSRDICQRGTSLTIQCQVDSQVTMMFWYRQQPGQSLTLIATANQGSEATYESGFVIDKFPISRPNLTFSTLTVSNMSPEDSSIYLCSVAYMNTEAFFGQGTRLTVV.

The rearrangement uses TRBV3-1 (or the pseudogene TRBV3-2) and TRBJ1-3, with D unclear. CDR1 is LGHDT and CDR2 is YNNKEL in the germline V gene (reference sequence). CDR3 length: 17 amino acids. V lost 5 bases to trimming and J lost 5 bases, with 22 bases between them. CDR3 bases: TGTGCCAGCAGCAGGGCGCGTCCCATACACGCACGAAACACCATATATTTT. Translated, it gives CASSRARPIHARNTIYF.

About this clone: This specimen includes other DNA sequences encoding the same CDR3. The V gene is TRBV30, the J gene TRBJ2-5; weak D call: TRBD1 (7 bases). Between the trimmed V and J ends, which lost 4 bases and 2 bases, there was a span of 8 bases. From germline, CDR1 is GTSNPN and CDR2 SVGIG (reference sequence). The CDR3 has 12 residues. The chain's CDR3 is CAWTGGQETQYF. Here the CDR3 DNA reads TGTGCCTGGACAGGGGGGCAAGAGACCCAGTACTTC.

The chain recombines TRBV6-5 with TRBJ2-1; 9 bases agree with TRBD1. This CDR3 region has 15 residues. The V gene's germline CDR1 is MNHEY and CDR2 SVGAGI. The V and J ends lost 6 bases and 7 bases, in that order; junction bases with no gene match: 10. CDR3 region: CASRPTGQGRNEQFF. CDR3 sequence (DNA): TGTGCCAGCAGACCGACGGGACAGGGCCGGAATGAGCAGTTCTTC.

The V and J genes are TRBV7-2 and TRBJ1-2, with D possibly being TRBD1 (5 bases). The CDR3 consists of 14 residues. Germline lookup yields CDR1 SGHTA and CDR2 FQGNSA. The V gene lost 5 bases and the J gene lost 7 bases, with 17 bases spanning the gap. The CDR3 DNA reads TGTGCCAGCAGCCAACGCGAGCGAGGGGTTGGCTACACCTTC. Translated: CASSQRERGVGYTF. Full variable domain (rest looked up from reference TRBV7-2 and TRBJ1-2): GAGVSQSPSNKVTEKGKDVELRCDPISGHTALYWYRQSLGQGLEFLIYFQGNSAPDKSGLPSDRFSAERTGGSVSTLTIQRTQQEDSAVYLCASSQRERGVGYTFGSGTRLTVV.

Notes on this clone: Other DNA sequences within the sample encode an identical CDR3. The genes are TRBV30 and TRBJ2-5; D is uncertain. CDR1 and CDR2 (germline): GTSNPN, SVGIG (reference sequence). The CDR3 is made up of 12 amino acids. V lost 4 bases and J lost 5, with 11 bases in between. CDR3 nucleotide sequence: TGTGCCTGGACTGGCGGCCAGGAGACCCAGTACTTC. Encoded protein: CAWTGGQETQYF.

The chain recombines TRBV10-3 with TRBJ1-1, with 9 bases identical to TRBD1. The V and J ends lost 0 bases and 9 bases, in that order; junction bases with no gene match: 8. Per germline, CDR1 ENHRY and CDR2 SYGVKD. The CDR3 consists of 15 residues. The CDR3, as DNA: TGTGCCATCAGTGAGTCTCAGGGACAGGGCGATAAAGCTTTCTTT. Translating it yields CAISESQGQGDKAFF.

The chain couples TRBV4-1 to TRBJ2-1; 14 bases fit TRBD2. Germline CDR1 is MGHRA and CDR2 is YSYEKL. There are 18 residues in the CDR3. V lost 2 bases to trimming and J lost 2 bases; unmatched junction nucleotides: 5. Written as DNA, the CDR3 is TGCGCCAGCAGCCAACGGACTAGCGGGGGGTTACCCTACAATGAGCAGTTCTTC. It translates to CASSQRTSGGLPYNEQFF.

The chain combines TRBV19 with TRBJ2-4, with D perhaps matching TRBD2 (6 bases). V lost 4 bases to trimming and J lost 10 bases, with 17 bases between them. The germline V gene has CDR1 LNHDA and CDR2 SQIVND (reference sequence). This CDR3 has 14 amino acids. The CDR3 bases are TGTGCCAGTAGTACCGGCGGGAACTCGGTGATTCAGTACTTC. This gives the protein CASSTGGNSVIQYF.

Of note for this clone: One end of the junction is discordant with germline, which a read error may explain. Within the sample, other DNA sequences also encode this same CDR3. The chain couples TRBV7-2 to TRBJ2-1; 10 bases are shared with TRBD2. The length of the CDR3 is 19 residues. Germline V gives CDR1 SGHTA, CDR2 FQGNSA. The CDR3 region is CASSLHLSGGRLLYNEQFF. The CDR3 bases are TGTGCCAGCAGCTTACATCTTAGCGGGGGGCGCCTACTTTACAATGAACAGTTCTTC.